This is a list of T cell receptor beta chains from one sample in a study of beta chain features in type 1 diabetes. Assay used: immunoSEQ multiplex PCR; TCRdb lists only in-frame clones, some missing. The data show 250,000 to 350,000 clones, about 14% seen once. Sequencing used central memory CD4+ T cells from blood. Receptors were obtained from a man aged 25-40 years in good health. CDR3s include the opening cysteine and the closing phenylalanine or tryptophan. A D gene is named only where the DNA matches it firmly. Clone sizes are given selectively: once, few, many, or a class where the clone is expanded.

v_gene	j_gene	d_gene	abundance	CDR3nt	CDR3aa
TRBV18	TRBJ2-5	TRBD2	many	TGTGCCAGCTCACCCGGACTAGCGGGGGGACCAAACGCTTACTTC	CASSPGLAGGPNAYF
TRBV7-6	TRBJ2-2	TRBD2	-	TGTGCCAGCAGCTTCACGGGACTAGCGGGAGTACCCGGGGAGCTGTTTTTT	CASSFTGLAGVPGELFF
TRBV7-9	TRBJ1-1	TRBD1	many	TGTGCCAGCAGCCCAACTATGACAGGGGGCGAAGCTTTCTTT	CASSPTMTGGEAFF
TRBV6-5	TRBJ1-2	TRBD1	-	TGTGCCAGCAGGAGGGGACAGGGGAACTATGGCTACACCTTC	CASRRGQGNYGYTF
TRBV7-2	TRBJ1-5	-	many	TGTGCCAGCAGCCCCTCAGGTGTGGGGGGCAGTCAGCCCCAGCATTTT	CASSPSGVGGSQPQHF
TRBV28	TRBJ1-2	-	few	TGTGCCAGCAGTTTCGCAGGGTCCTCCACTAACTATGGCTACACCTTC	CASSFAGSSTNYGYTF
TRBV6-6	TRBJ2-1	-	few	TGTGCCAGCAGAAGAAGGGGCGGGGACAACAATGAGCAGTTCTTC	CASRRRGGDNNEQFF
TRBV29-1	TRBJ2-1	-	few	TGCAGCGTCCACCGAAACAATGAGCAGTTCTTC	CSVHRNNEQFF
TRBV25-1	TRBJ2-2	TRBD1	-	TGTGCCAGCAGGCCCCCGGGACAGGGATTAGCAGGGGAGCTGTTTTTT	CASRPPGQGLAGELFF
TRBV5-1	TRBJ2-5	-	-	TGCGCCAGCAGCTTGTTGTCCCGGGGGCCTGAGACCCAGTACTTC	CASSLLSRGPETQYF
TRBV5-1	TRBJ1-3	-	few	TGCGCCAGCAGCTTGGAAGTCCGTTCTGGAAACACCATATATTTT	CASSLEVRSGNTIYF
TRBV6-5	TRBJ2-5	-	-	TGTGCCAGCAGCACGGACAGTCAAGAGACCCAGTACTTC	CASSTDSQETQYF
TRBV27	TRBJ1-1	TRBD1	few	TGTGCCAGCAGCCCGAGGACAGGGGCCTCGGGGAACACTGAAGCTTTCTTT	CASSPRTGASGNTEAFF
TRBV14	TRBJ1-1	-	-	TGTGCCAGCAGTTCGGGGGCGTGGGGAGCTTTCTTT	CASSSGAWGAFF
TRBV5-1	TRBJ1-2	TRBD1	-	TGCGCCAGCAGGTTTGGACAGGCATCTAACTATGGCTACACCTTC	CASRFGQASNYGYTF
TRBV11-2	TRBJ2-2	TRBD1	many	TGTGCCAGCAGCTTCGTACAGGGGCCGGGCGGGGAGCTGTTTTTT	CASSFVQGPGGELFF
TRBV29-1	TRBJ2-1	TRBD2	many	TGCAGCGTGCGGACTAGCGGGAGCTCCTACAATGAGCAGTTCTTC	CSVRTSGSSYNEQFF
TRBV28	TRBJ1-2	-	-	TGTGCCATAGAGGGGGTTGGGTATGGCTACACCTTC	CAIEGVGYGYTF
TRBV6-5	TRBJ2-7	TRBD1	-	TGTGCCAGCAGTTGGTTCCCCGGACAGGAGATCTTC	CASSWFPGQEIF
TRBV10-3	TRBJ2-7	-	few	TGTGCCATCGGACAGAACTCCCGGGGAGGCTACGAGCAGTACTTC	CAIGQNSRGGYEQYF
TRBV6-5	TRBJ1-5	-	few	TGTGCCAGCAGTCGGGGGGAGGGGCAGCCCCAGCATTTT	CASSRGEGQPQHF
TRBV11-2	TRBJ2-3	-	few	TGTGCCAGCAGCCGATACACAGATACGCAGTATTTT	CASSRYTDTQYF
TRBV9	TRBJ2-3	-	few	TGTGCCAGCAGCTTATCGGTTTTTGGTGACAATTCAGATACGCAGTATTTT	CASSLSVFGDNSDTQYF
TRBV15	TRBJ1-1	-	few	TGTGCCACCAGCAGAGATCGAAGCAGGAGTCCCCTGAACACTGAAGCTTTCTTT	CATSRDRSRSPLNTEAFF
TRBV11-2	TRBJ1-2	-	few	TGTGCCAGCAGCGCCCTGGACAGACCTAACTATGGCTACACCTTC	CASSALDRPNYGYTF
TRBV12-5	TRBJ1-2	TRBD1	few	TGTGCTAGTTGTCGGGACAGATATGGCTACACCTTC	CASCRDRYGYTF
TRBV19	TRBJ2-2	-	-	TGTGCCAGTAGCCTGACCGGGGGCGGGGAGCTGTTTTTT	CASSLTGGGELFF
TRBV30	TRBJ2-4	-	few	TGTGCCTGGAGTCCTTTAGGGTGGGGGGACATTCAGTACTTC	CAWSPLGWGDIQYF
TRBV7-2	TRBJ1-2	-	-	TGTGCCAGCAGCTTAGCCCAGCCGGGTTCGACTTATGGCTACACCTTC	CASSLAQPGSTYGYTF
TRBV27	TRBJ1-5	TRBD1	-	TGTGCCAGCAGTTTACAGGGGGATAATCAGCCCCAGCATTTT	CASSLQGDNQPQHF
TRBV6-1	TRBJ2-1	-	-	TGTGCGAGTAGGTTAACGGGAAGCTATGAGCAGTTCTTC	CASRLTGSYEQFF
TRBV6-1	TRBJ2-1	-	-	TGTGCCAGCAGTGAAGCAGGTAGCGTGTACAATGAGCAGTTCTTC	CASSEAGSVYNEQFF
TRBV11-3	TRBJ2-1	-	many	TGTGCCAGCAGCCATGCAGGTGATGAGCAGTTCTTC	CASSHAGDEQFF
TRBV28	TRBJ1-5	-	-	TGTGCCAGCAGTTTGGTAGACGATCAGCCCCAGCATTTT	CASSLVDDQPQHF
TRBV4-1	TRBJ1-2	-	-	TGCGCCAGCAGCCTTTATCGGGACCTGGGTGGCTACACCTTC	CASSLYRDLGGYTF
TRBV19	TRBJ2-5	TRBD2	-	TGTGCCAGTAGTGCACTAGCGGAACAAGAGACCCAGTACTTC	CASSALAEQETQYF
TRBV25-1	TRBJ1-3	-	-	TGTGCCAGCGCCGTAAGGGGGGGTTCTGGAAACACCATATATTTT	CASAVRGGSGNTIYF
TRBV19	TRBJ1-1	-	few	TGTGCCAGTACGAGGACAGCTATGAACACTGAAGCTTTCTTT	CASTRTAMNTEAFF
TRBV23-1	TRBJ2-5	-	-	TGCGCCAGCAGTCAATCAAAGGAGACCCAGTACTTC	CASSQSKETQYF
TRBV11-2	TRBJ1-1	-	-	TGTGCCAGCAGCCCCTATAGTGGCACTGAAGCTTTCTTT	CASSPYSGTEAFF
TRBV10-2	TRBJ1-5	-	many	TGCGCCAGCAGTGACCAATTTAGGGATAGCAATCAGCCCCAGCATTTT	CASSDQFRDSNQPQHF
TRBV7-2	TRBJ1-2	TRBD1	-	TGTGCCAGCAGCGCCCGGACAGGCTATGGCTACACCTTC	CASSARTGYGYTF
TRBV5-1	TRBJ1-1	-	-	TGCGCCAGCCGTCAGTATGACGGGGCTGAAGCTTTCTTT	CASRQYDGAEAFF
TRBV2	TRBJ2-2	-	many	TGTGCCAGCAGTGGATTTGTTTGGAACACCGGGGAGCTGTTTTTT	CASSGFVWNTGELFF
TRBV19	TRBJ1-4	-	many	TGTGCCAGTAGTTCGGGACCGGATAATGAAAAACTGTTTTTT	CASSSGPDNEKLFF
TRBV5-4	TRBJ1-6	-	few	TGTGCCAGCAGCCGAGAATCGCGCAGCTCCTATAATTCACCCCTCCACTTT	CASSRESRSSYNSPLHF
TRBV7-9	TRBJ1-1	-	-	TGTGCCAGCAGCTCAGAGGGACGGGCCACTGAAGCTTTCTTT	CASSSEGRATEAFF
TRBV7-2	TRBJ2-1	-	few	TGTGCCAGCAGCAGGGGACGGTCCTACAATGAGCAGTTCTTC	CASSRGRSYNEQFF
TRBV19	TRBJ2-5	-	-	TGTGCCAGTTCATCGGGACAACAAACAGGAGAGCAGTACTTC	CASSSGQQTGEQYF
TRBV7-2	TRBJ2-7	TRBD2	-	TGTGCCAGCAGCTTCGATAGCGGGGGCGAGCAGTACTTC	CASSFDSGGEQYF
TRBV6-5	TRBJ1-2	-	-	TGTGCCAGCAGTCCACGACGGGGAGTGGGTGGCTACACCTTC	CASSPRRGVGGYTF
TRBV7-2	TRBJ2-3	-	few	TGTGCCAGCAGCCGGGCCCTGCGGGCAGATACGCAGTATTTT	CASSRALRADTQYF
TRBV7-8	TRBJ2-1	-	-	TGTGCCAGCAGCTTCAAGACAGGTTCCTACAATGAGCAGTTCTTC	CASSFKTGSYNEQFF
TRBV7-9	TRBJ1-2	TRBD1	few	TGTGCCAGCAGCTTGACAGGGGGCCGCTACACCTTC	CASSLTGGRYTF
TRBV30	TRBJ1-3	-	few	TGTGCCTGGAGTGTATGGGGACTGTCTTCTGGAAACACCATATATTTT	CAWSVWGLSSGNTIYF